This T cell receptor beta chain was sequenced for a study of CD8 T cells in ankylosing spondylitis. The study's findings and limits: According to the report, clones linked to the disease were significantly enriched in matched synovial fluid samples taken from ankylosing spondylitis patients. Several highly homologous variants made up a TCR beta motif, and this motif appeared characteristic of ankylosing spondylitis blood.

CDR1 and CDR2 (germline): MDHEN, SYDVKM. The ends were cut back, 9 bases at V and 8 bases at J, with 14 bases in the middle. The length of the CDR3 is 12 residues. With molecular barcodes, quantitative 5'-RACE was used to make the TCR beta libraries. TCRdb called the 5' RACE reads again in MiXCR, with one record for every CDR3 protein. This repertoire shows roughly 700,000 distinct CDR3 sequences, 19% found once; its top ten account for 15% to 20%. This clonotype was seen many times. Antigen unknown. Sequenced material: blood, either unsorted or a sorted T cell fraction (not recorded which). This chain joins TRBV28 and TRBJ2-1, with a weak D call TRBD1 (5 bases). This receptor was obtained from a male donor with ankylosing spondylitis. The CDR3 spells CASSLQGDEQFF. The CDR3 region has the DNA TGTGCCAGTAGTCTCCAAGGGGATGAGCAGTTCTTC.